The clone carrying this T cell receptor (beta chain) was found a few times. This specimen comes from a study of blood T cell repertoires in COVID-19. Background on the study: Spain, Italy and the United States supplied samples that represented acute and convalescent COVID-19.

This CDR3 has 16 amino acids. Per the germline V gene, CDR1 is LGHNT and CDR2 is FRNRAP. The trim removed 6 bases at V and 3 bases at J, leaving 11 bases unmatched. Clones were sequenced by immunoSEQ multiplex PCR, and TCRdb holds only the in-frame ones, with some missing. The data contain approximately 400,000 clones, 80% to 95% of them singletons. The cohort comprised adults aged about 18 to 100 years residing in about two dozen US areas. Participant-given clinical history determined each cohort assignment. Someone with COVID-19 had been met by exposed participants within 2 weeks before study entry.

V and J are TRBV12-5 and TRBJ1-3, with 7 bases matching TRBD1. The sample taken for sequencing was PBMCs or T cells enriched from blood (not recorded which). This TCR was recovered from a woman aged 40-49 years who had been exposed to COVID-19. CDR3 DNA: TGTGCTAGTGGGGGGGCGACAGGGTGGATTGGAAACACCATATATTTT. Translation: CASGGATGWIGNTIYF.